The rows below give T cell receptor beta chains drawn from one sample of a study of blood T cell repertoires in COVID-19. The data were produced by immunoSEQ multiplex PCR, yet TCRdb's version contains in-frame clones alone and is incomplete. The repertoire consists of fewer than 300,000 clones, with 65% to 90% occurring once and the leading ten covering under 14%. Material for sequencing was peripheral blood. Receptors were obtained from a man aged 50-60 years with COVID-19, enrolled during active disease. Both conserved end residues are part of each CDR3. The D gene is left open where the match is weak. Rows may omit the clone size; those that give it use once, few, many or a size class.

v_call	j_call	d_call	clone_size	cdr3_nt	cdr3_aa
TRBV7-2	TRBJ1-2	TRBD1	-	TGTGCCAGCAGCTTAGACAGGGGGGGCGGCTACACCTTC	CASSLDRGGGYTF
TRBV6-5	TRBJ1-2	-	-	TGTGCCAGTTTCCCCGGGAACACGGGCGGCTACACCTTC	CASFPGNTGGYTF
TRBV5-1	TRBJ1-1	TRBD1	-	TGCGCCAGCAGCTTGACGGGACAGTTCCCTGAAGCTTTCTTT	CASSLTGQFPEAFF
TRBV21-1	TRBJ1-5	-	-	TGTGCCAGCAGCAAAGCTCCCTACAGGGGTACTCAGCCCCAGCATTTT	CASSKAPYRGTQPQHF
TRBV30	TRBJ2-7	TRBD2	few	TGTGCCTGGAACCCCCTTGATAGCGGGGGACCGCCGGCCTACGAGCAGTACTTC	CAWNPLDSGGPPAYEQYF
TRBV5-1	TRBJ2-1	TRBD2	-	TGCGCCAGCAGCTCGACTAGCGGGAGCGAGCAGTTCTTC	CASSSTSGSEQFF
TRBV9	TRBJ2-3	TRBD1	-	TGTGCCAGCAGCTCAGAAGGGGGCCCTCCCACAGATACGCAGTATTTT	CASSSEGGPPTDTQYF
TRBV27	TRBJ2-7	TRBD2	once	TGTGCCAGCAGCCTCACCGGGACTAGCCGAGCCTACGAGCAGTACTTC	CASSLTGTSRAYEQYF
TRBV28	TRBJ1-2	-	once	TGTGCCAGCAGTTTAACACACTATGGCTACACCTTC	CASSLTHYGYTF
TRBV7-2	TRBJ1-3	-	few	TGTGCCAGCAGCTTAGGGCAGGTTGGAAACACCATATATTTT	CASSLGQVGNTIYF
TRBV11-2	TRBJ1-3	-	few	TGTGCCAGCAGCCCGCGGCAGGTTAGGTTCGGGGACACCATATATTTT	CASSPRQVRFGDTIYF
TRBV27	TRBJ1-6	-	few	TGTGCCAGCAGGACAGACTGGAGCGATAATTCACCCCTCCACTTT	CASRTDWSDNSPLHF
TRBV19	TRBJ2-2	TRBD2	-	TGTGCCAGTAGGCCAGCGGGACTGAACACCGGGGAGCTGTTTTTT	CASRPAGLNTGELFF
TRBV6-5	TRBJ2-1	-	-	TGTGCCAGCAGTTATGGGGGGGCCAACTACAATGAGCAGTTCTTC	CASSYGGANYNEQFF
TRBV10-3	TRBJ2-1	TRBD2	-	TGTGCCATCAGTGAGACGAGCGGGGGTTCCTACAATGAGCAGTTCTTC	CAISETSGGSYNEQFF
TRBV19	TRBJ2-1	TRBD1	-	TGTGCCAGTAGTCGACAGGGGAGCAATGAGCAGTTCTTC	CASSRQGSNEQFF
TRBV27	TRBJ2-7	-	-	TGTGCCAGCAGTGTGAGCTCCTACGAGCAGTACTTC	CASSVSSYEQYF
TRBV5-4	TRBJ2-7	-	-	TGTGCCAGCAGTCAAGGGGAACGCGGATACGAGCAGTACTTC	CASSQGERGYEQYF
TRBV25-1	TRBJ1-1	TRBD1	-	TGTGCCAGCAGCGCCAGGGGAGGACAGGTCCACACTGAAGCTTTCTTT	CASSARGGQVHTEAFF
TRBV28	TRBJ2-5	-	-	TGTGCCAGCAGTTACTCAGGCCTAGCCCACCAAGAGACCCAGTACTTC	CASSYSGLAHQETQYF
TRBV5-8	TRBJ1-5	-	-	TGTGCCAGCAGCCCGGGATGGACGCCCTTGAGTCAGCCCCAGCATTTT	CASSPGWTPLSQPQHF
TRBV28	TRBJ2-1	-	-	TGTGCCAGCAGCCCGGGGTGGGGGGGCCCCGATGAGCAGTTCTTC	CASSPGWGGPDEQFF